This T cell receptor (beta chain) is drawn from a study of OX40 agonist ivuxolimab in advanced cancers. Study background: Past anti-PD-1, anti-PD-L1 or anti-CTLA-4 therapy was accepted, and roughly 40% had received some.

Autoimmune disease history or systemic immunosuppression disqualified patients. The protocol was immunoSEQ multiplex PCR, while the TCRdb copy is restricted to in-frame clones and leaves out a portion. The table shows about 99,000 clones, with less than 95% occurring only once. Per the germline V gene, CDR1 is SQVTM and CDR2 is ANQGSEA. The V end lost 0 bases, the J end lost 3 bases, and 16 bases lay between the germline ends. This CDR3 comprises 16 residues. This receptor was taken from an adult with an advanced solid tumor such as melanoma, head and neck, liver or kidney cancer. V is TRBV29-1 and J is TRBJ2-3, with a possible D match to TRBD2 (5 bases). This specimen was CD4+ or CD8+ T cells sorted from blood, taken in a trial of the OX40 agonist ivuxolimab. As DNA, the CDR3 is TGCAGCGTTGAAGATCTCCCGGGGTTAAGGACAGATACGCAGTATTTT. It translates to CSVEDLPGLRTDTQYF.